A selection of T cell receptor beta chains follows, all from one sample in a study of blood T cell repertoires in COVID-19. Profiled with immunoSEQ multiplex PCR; TCRdb holds only in-frame clones, not every one. The repertoire consists of approximately 82,000 clones, with 80% to 90% occurring once and the leading ten covering 15% to 20%. Sequencing was done on a sample of peripheral blood. The receptors shown here come from a woman aged 55-75 years with acute or convalescent COVID-19. CDR3s include the opening cysteine and the closing phenylalanine or tryptophan. The D gene is left open where the match is weak.

d_gene: -
v_gene: TRBV4-2
j_gene: TRBJ1-1
CDR3aa: CASGTGYTEAFF

d_gene: TRBD2
v_gene: TRBV24-1
j_gene: TRBJ2-3
CDR3aa: CATSSGNWDTDTQYF

d_gene: -
v_gene: TRBV21-1
j_gene: TRBJ1-2
CDR3aa: CASSIRTGTLNYGYTF

d_gene: -
v_gene: TRBV5-8
j_gene: TRBJ2-5
CDR3aa: CASSFRDRPAMTQYF

d_gene: TRBD2
v_gene: TRBV10-3
j_gene: TRBJ2-2
CDR3aa: CAITPGGGRTNTGELFF

d_gene: -
v_gene: TRBV4-1
j_gene: TRBJ1-2
CDR3aa: CASSHQGRTDYGYTF

d_gene: -
v_gene: TRBV21-1
j_gene: TRBJ2-7
CDR3aa: CASGRLPGLAGWLSYEQYF

d_gene: -
v_gene: TRBV5-1
j_gene: TRBJ1-5
CDR3aa: CASSLVGGAGYQPQHF

d_gene: -
v_gene: TRBV19
j_gene: TRBJ2-7
CDR3aa: CASSEPGVSYEQYF

d_gene: TRBD1
v_gene: TRBV5-1
j_gene: TRBJ2-3
CDR3aa: CASSLVVGQGLGSTDTQYF

d_gene: -
v_gene: TRBV5-1
j_gene: TRBJ1-2
CDR3aa: CASSLTAGKGYTF

d_gene: -
v_gene: TRBV28
j_gene: TRBJ1-5
CDR3aa: CASSQGGPAFQPQHF

d_gene: TRBD1
v_gene: TRBV30
j_gene: TRBJ1-6
CDR3aa: CAWSGGPGQGGSPLHF

d_gene: -
v_gene: TRBV9
j_gene: TRBJ1-2
CDR3aa: CASSPLGGGIIDGYTF

d_gene: TRBD1
v_gene: TRBV4-2
j_gene: TRBJ1-2
CDR3aa: CASSLQPGQGTYGYTF

d_gene: -
v_gene: TRBV7-9
j_gene: TRBJ1-2
CDR3aa: CASSPTGRTNYGYTF

d_gene: TRBD1
v_gene: TRBV24-1
j_gene: TRBJ2-4
CDR3aa: CATSDRGSRQGKNIQYF

d_gene: -
v_gene: TRBV5-6
j_gene: TRBJ2-2
CDR3aa: CASSLGQRFTGELFF

d_gene: TRBD1
v_gene: TRBV5-1
j_gene: TRBJ2-3
CDR3aa: CASSLGQGDTDTQYF

d_gene: -
v_gene: TRBV2
j_gene: TRBJ1-6
CDR3aa: CAKKYQGYNSPLHF

d_gene: TRBD2
v_gene: TRBV27
j_gene: TRBJ2-3
CDR3aa: CASSPQLAGLQDTQYF

d_gene: TRBD1
v_gene: TRBV30
j_gene: TRBJ1-5
CDR3aa: CAWSVRRQGQSAQHF